This TCR beta chain was sequenced for a study of shared T cell receptors in the human thymus. Per germline, CDR1 SGHAT and CDR2 FQNNGV. The CDR3 has 11 residues. V dropped 8 bases and J dropped 10 bases, with 11 bases sitting between them. The data were produced by immunoSEQ multiplex PCR, yet TCRdb's version contains in-frame clones alone and is incomplete. The sample consists of approximately 730,000 clones, 80% to 90% of them appearing once. This sample also appeared in a second study, on human thymus T cells. Per that paper: The study used thymus tissue resected during corrective heart surgery. The related literature has documented a marked overlap of thymic repertoires among unrelated individuals.

The TCR comes from a girl under three years old with a congenital heart defect. The sample comprised thymocytes. The chain employs TRBV11-2 and TRBJ1-4; tentatively, D is TRBD1 (5 bases). CDR3 region: CASGPQGKLFF. CDR3 sequence (DNA): TGTGCCAGCGGGCCGCAGGGAAAACTGTTTTTT. The full variable domain, completed using reference TRBV11-2 and TRBJ1-4, is EAGVAQSPRYKIIEKRQSVAFWCNPISGHATLYWYQQILGQGPKLLIQFQNNGVVDDSQLPKDRFSAERLKGVDSTLKIQPAKLEDSAVYLCASGPQGKLFFGSGTQLSVL.